The source of this T cell receptor (beta chain) is a study of cytotoxic CD8 clonotypes in ibrutinib-treated CLL. About the research overall: After treatment lasting a median 12 months, range 6 to 36, response samples were collected.

Trimming left V 6 bases short and J 8 bases short, with 14 bases between. Germline CDR1 reads SGHTA; CDR2 reads FQGNSA. This CDR3 comprises 13 residues. Cryopreserved PBMCs provided approximately 2.2 micrograms of genomic DNA for the TCR beta libraries. Libraries were prepared by immunoSEQ multiplex PCR; TCRdb keeps only in-frame clonotypes and omits some of them. Of around 250,000 clones in the sample, roughly 70% were seen once. The chain is built from TRBV7-2 and TRBJ2-1; the D gene is possibly TRBD2 (5 bases). This specimen was PBMCs, taken after 24 months of ibrutinib treatment. This receptor was obtained from a human donor with chronic lymphocytic leukemia. The DNA of the CDR3 is TGTGCCAGCAGAGAAGGGAGAACCTATGAGCAGTTCTTC. This sequence encodes CASREGRTYEQFF.